This is a list of T cell receptor beta chains from one sample in a study of T cells in Graves' hyperthyroidism and ophthalmopathy. MiXCR was run by TCRdb on the multiplex PCR reads, yielding one entry per CDR3 protein. The data contain a few hundred thousand distinct CDR3 sequences, about 15% of them seen just once; the ten biggest clones take up under 7%. The specimen sequenced was blood. Every receptor here comes from a woman aged 30 to 39 with Graves' hyperthyroidism that later progressed to Graves' ophthalmopathy. The CDR3 runs from the conserved cysteine through the conserved F or W. Fields, in order: J gene, V gene, D gene, clone size, CDR3 DNA, CDR3 protein. A D gene is named only where the DNA matches it firmly. The size of a clone is reported for some rows only, either as once, few or many, or as a class for expanded clones.

TRBJ2-1,TRBV3-1,.,many,TGTGCCAGCAGCCAAGTATCAGCGTCACAATACAATGAGCAGTTCTTC,CASSQVSASQYNEQFF
TRBJ2-4,TRBV12-3/TRBV12-4,.,many,TGTGCCAGCAGTTTAGGGGGAGGAAACATTCAGTACTTC,CASSLGGGNIQYF
TRBJ2-1,TRBV6-1,TRBD2,.,TGTGCCAGCAGTTCCCCGGGACTAGCGGTAGATGAGCAGTTCTTC,CASSSPGLAVDEQFF
TRBJ2-7,TRBV6-1,.,.,TGTGCCAGCAGTCAACCCTACGAGCAGTACTTC,CASSQPYEQYF
TRBJ2-7,TRBV6-1,.,few,TGTGCCAGTCAAACGGATTTGACCTCCTACGAGCAGTACTTC,CASQTDLTSYEQYF
TRBJ2-1,TRBV5-1,.,many,TGCGCCAGCAGCTTGGCCTACGAAGGGGAGCAGTTCTTC,CASSLAYEGEQFF
TRBJ2-3,TRBV12-3/TRBV12-4,.,few,TGTGCCAGCAGTCCCAACCCAAATACGAAACAGTATTTT,CASSPNPNTKQYF
TRBJ2-7,TRBV11-2,TRBD2,.,TGTGCCAGCAGCCCACCCGGGACTAGCCACGAGCAGTACTTC,CASSPPGTSHEQYF
TRBJ2-7,TRBV5-1,.,many,TGCGCCAGCAGAGGGTCTTCCTCCTACGAGCAGTACTTC,CASRGSSSYEQYF
TRBJ2-7,TRBV2,.,.,TGTGCCAGCAGTGCAGCACCACCCTACGAGGAGTACTTC,CASSAAPPYEEYF
TRBJ2-5,TRBV5-4,.,.,TGTGCCAGCAGCTTAGACTCCAAAGAGACCCAGTACTTC,CASSLDSKETQYF
TRBJ2-1,TRBV19,TRBD1,few,TGTGCCAGTACCGCGACAGGGGAGCAGTTCTTC,CASTATGEQFF
TRBJ2-5,TRBV24-1,.,many,TGTGCCACCAGTGATTTGGGGTCAGGGCAAGAGACCCAGTACTTC,CATSDLGSGQETQYF
TRBJ2-1,TRBV9,.,many,TGTGCCAGCGGCCGACGTTGGGACAATGAGCAGTTCTTC,CASGRRWDNEQFF
TRBJ2-2,TRBV29-1,.,many,TGCAGCGTCCCTATTGGGGTGGGGACCGGGGAGCTGTTTTTT,CSVPIGVGTGELFF
TRBJ1-2,TRBV27,TRBD1,many,TGTGCCAGCAGTTCCCCGGGACAGAAGGGTGGCTACACCTTC,CASSSPGQKGGYTF
TRBJ2-3,TRBV7-8,TRBD2,many,TGTGCCAGCAGCCTGGGCGGGAGGGGCGGCACAGATACGCAGTATTTT,CASSLGGRGGTDTQYF
TRBJ1-5,TRBV2,TRBD1,many,TGTGCAACCCAGAAGGGACAGGGTAATCAGCCCCAGCATTTT,CATQKGQGNQPQHF
TRBJ1-3,TRBV6-1,.,few,TGTGCCAGCAGTCTCGCTAAACCTTCAGGGACTGGAAACACCATATATTTT,CASSLAKPSGTGNTIYF
TRBJ1-1,TRBV18,TRBD1,.,TGTGCCAGCTCACCACCCGGGACAGAGAGCACTGAAGCTTTCTTT,CASSPPGTESTEAFF
TRBJ1-2,TRBV28,.,.,TGTGCCAGCAACCCCTTGGGGGGGGGTGGTACCTACAGGGATTATGGCTACACCTTC,CASNPLGGGGTYRDYGYTF
TRBJ1-3,TRBV24-1,.,few,TGTGCCACCATGGAAGGGTTCTCTGGAAACACCATATATTTT,CATMEGFSGNTIYF
TRBJ2-5,TRBV28,.,many,TGTGCCAGCAGTCCCCCTACGGGGGAGACCCAGTACTTC,CASSPPTGETQYF
TRBJ2-2,TRBV6-2/TRBV6-3,.,many,TGTGCCAGCAGTTACTCGATCCAAGCTCCGAACACCGGGGAGCTGTTTTTT,CASSYSIQAPNTGELFF
TRBJ2-5,TRBV30,.,.,TGTGCCTGGAGTGGGGTAGCGCAAGAGACCCAGTACTTC,CAWSGVAQETQYF
TRBJ1-1,TRBV7-6,.,.,TGTGCCAGCAGCTTAAGTAGGAGCTCCACTGAAGCTTTCTTT,CASSLSRSSTEAFF
TRBJ1-5,TRBV19,TRBD1,.,TGTGCCAGTAGTCCCCCCGGACAGGGCTATCAGCCCCAGCATTTT,CASSPPGQGYQPQHF
TRBJ2-3,TRBV27,.,many,TGTGCCAGCAGAGGGACGGGGGCAGATACGCAGTATTTT,CASRGTGADTQYF
TRBJ1-1,TRBV27,.,few,TGTGCCAGCAGTTTTCTCGGCGCAGGGCCCAACACTGAAGCTTTCTTT,CASSFLGAGPNTEAFF
TRBJ2-7,TRBV7-6,.,many,TGTGCCAGCAGCCCAGACCAGACACGGTCCTACGAGCAGTACTTC,CASSPDQTRSYEQYF
TRBJ1-5,TRBV7-6,.,many,TGTGCCAGCAGCTTCTCAGGGGAGAGTCAGCCCCAGCATTTT,CASSFSGESQPQHF
TRBJ2-3,TRBV29-1,.,.,TGCAGCGTTGAAGGGACTCTGAAGGGTACGCAGTATTTT,CSVEGTLKGTQYF
TRBJ1-1,TRBV13,.,many,TGTGCCAGCAGGGATACTGAAGCTTTCTTT,CASRDTEAFF
TRBJ2-7,TRBV24-1,.,many,TGTGCCACCAGTGATCCCTGGACCTACGAGCAGTACTTC,CATSDPWTYEQYF
TRBJ1-2,TRBV9,.,.,TGTGCCAGCAGCGTAGATTTGTGGGGGACACAATATGGCTACACCTTC,CASSVDLWGTQYGYTF
TRBJ1-3,TRBV20-1,.,.,TGCAGTGCGCACGGTGCGGGCGAAAACACCATATATTTT,CSAHGAGENTIYF
TRBJ2-1,TRBV4-1,TRBD2,many,TGCGCCAGCAGCCATCGCGGGGGAGGGCTCACCTACAATGAGCAGTTCTTC,CASSHRGGGLTYNEQFF
TRBJ1-2,TRBV10-3,TRBD1,many,TGTGCCTCAGGACAGGCCGATGGCTACACCTTC,CASGQADGYTF
TRBJ1-2,TRBV29-1,.,many,TGCAGCGTTGAAGTTATGGCCGCGGACTATGGCTACACCTTC,CSVEVMAADYGYTF
TRBJ2-7,TRBV5-1,.,.,TGCGCCAGCAGCCCAGATTCCCCAGGAGACGAGCAGTACTTC,CASSPDSPGDEQYF
TRBJ2-3,TRBV29-1,TRBD2,few,TGCAGCGTGGGAACTAGCGGCGGGGGCACAGATACGCAGTATTTT,CSVGTSGGGTDTQYF
TRBJ1-5,TRBV19,.,many,TGTGCCAGTAGTATTCGGAGGGGAAGCAATCAGCCCCAGCATTTT,CASSIRRGSNQPQHF
TRBJ2-5,TRBV18,.,many,TGTGCCAGCTCACCGATTGACGTCGGAGAGACCCAGTACTTC,CASSPIDVGETQYF
TRBJ1-1,TRBV11-2,.,.,TGTGCCAGCACCCAGACTAACACTGAAGCTTTCTTT,CASTQTNTEAFF
TRBJ2-1,TRBV10-1,.,few,TGCGCCAGCAGTGAGTCTCATGGGGGATTCCTATCCGAGCAGTTCTTC,CASSESHGGFLSEQFF
TRBJ2-1,TRBV28,.,.,TGTGCCAGCAGTTTAAGAGGGAAGAGTGTCTTC,CASSLRGKSVF
TRBJ1-2,TRBV3-1,.,few,TGTGCCAGCAGCCAAGATTTCGGGGTTCCCTCCTATGGGGGCTACACCTTC,CASSQDFGVPSYGGYTF
TRBJ1-5,TRBV19,TRBD1,.,TGTGCCAGTAGTCTGGGGACAGGGATAGGACAGCCCCAGCATTTT,CASSLGTGIGQPQHF
TRBJ1-1,TRBV5-1,.,many,TGCGCCAGCAGCTTGTTGACAATGAACACTGAAGCTTTCTTT,CASSLLTMNTEAFF